These 27 T cell receptor beta chains were all obtained from the same sample, sequenced in a study of shared clonotypes between healthy human individuals. Produced via immunoSEQ multiplex PCR; TCRdb's table is partial and in-frame only. Seen here are 2 million to 2.5 million clones, 90% to 96% observed once, and the top ten hold roughly 0.13%. The material sequenced was naive CD4+ T cells sorted from blood. Sample subset: CD45RA+ positively selected. The receptors shown here come from a man aged 18 to 29 in good health.

A note on this clone: The sample holds other DNA sequences that translate to the same CDR3. The V call is TRBV11-2, the J call TRBJ2-7; D unresolved. V lost 0 bases and J lost 3, with 6 bases in between. The V gene's germline CDR1 is SGHAT and CDR2 FQNNGV. The CDR3 loop spans 13 amino acids. This CDR3 is CASSLDRNYEQYF. The CDR3 nucleotides are TGTGCCAGCAGCTTAGATCGAAACTACGAGCAGTACTTC.

The chain has TRBV7-2 and TRBJ1-5, with D hard to call. This CDR3 region has 13 residues. Between the trimmed V and J ends, which lost 6 bases and 6 bases, there was a span of 12 bases. Germline V gene sequence: CDR1 SGHTA, CDR2 FQGNSA. CDR3 loop: CASSAGISQPQHF. DNA of the CDR3: TGTGCCAGCAGTGCTGGAATCAGTCAGCCCCAGCATTTT.

The chain recombines TRBV9 with TRBJ2-1; 11 bases agree with TRBD2. The CDR3 sequence is 16 residues long. The germline V gene encodes CDR1 SGDLS and CDR2 YYNGEE. V gave up 3 bases and J gave up 1 base; unmatched junction bases: 3. Written as DNA, the CDR3 is TGTGCCAGCAGCGGCGCTAGCGGGAGGTCCTACAATGAGCAGTTCTTC. Translating it yields CASSGASGRSYNEQFF.

The rearrangement uses TRBV7-3 and TRBJ2-3; weak D call: TRBD1 (6 bases). Per germline, CDR1 SGHTA and CDR2 FQGTGA. There are 14 residues in the CDR3. Trimming took 5 bases from V and 6 from J, leaving 15 bases between them. CDR3: CASSPGTNRDTQYF. The CDR3 coding sequence is TGTGCCAGCAGCCCTGGGACAAATAGGGATACGCAGTATTTT.

Written as DNA, the CDR3 is TGTGCCAGCAGCGCGACAGGGGAAAGGACTGAAGCTTTCTTT. Its protein is CASSATGERTEAFF. The chain has TRBV5-5 and TRBJ1-1, with TRBD1 matching 8 bases. The V gene end was trimmed by 4 bases and the J gene end by 5 bases; junction bases not matched to a gene: 7. Germline V gives CDR1 SGHKS, CDR2 YYEKEE (reference sequence). The CDR3 contains 14 residues.

This sequence joins TRBV19 and TRBJ2-1, with TRBD2 identical over 12 bases. V dropped 5 bases and J dropped 1; count of bases not matched to a gene: 6. This CDR3 is built from 17 residues. Germline CDR1 LNHDA, CDR2 SQIVND (reference sequence). CDR3 loop: CASSPELAGGSYNEQFF. In DNA, the CDR3 is TGTGCCAGTAGTCCAGAACTAGCGGGAGGTTCCTACAATGAGCAGTTCTTC.

The chain combines TRBV7-2 with TRBJ2-1; D unresolved. CDR3 length equals 15 residues. V was clipped by 5 bases and J by 6 bases, with 17 bases between them. The germline gives CDR1 SGHTA, CDR2 FQGNSA. CDR3 region: CASSPWGRASNEQFF. The CDR3 DNA reads as TGTGCCAGCAGCCCCTGGGGAAGGGCGAGCAATGAGCAGTTCTTC.

The chain is built from TRBV5-1 and TRBJ2-2, with a possible D match to TRBD2 (5 bases). The germline CDR1 and CDR2 sequences are SGHRS and YFSETQ. V lost 3 bases, J lost 0 bases, and 9 bases lay in between. The CDR3 covers 15 residues. The CDR3 sequence: CASSSEGTNTGELFF. In DNA form, the CDR3 reads TGCGCCAGCAGCTCTGAGGGAACGAACACCGGGGAGCTGTTTTTT.

This sequence joins TRBV11-2 and TRBJ1-2; D call uncertain. V was trimmed by 2 bases and J by 3 bases, leaving 7 bases between them. The germline gives CDR1 SGHAT, CDR2 FQNNGV. This CDR3 has 13 residues. The CDR3 region is CASSLYGDYGYTF. CDR3 nucleotide sequence: TGTGCCAGCAGCTTATATGGGGACTATGGCTACACCTTC. The full variable domain, completed using reference TRBV11-2 and TRBJ1-2, is EAGVAQSPRYKIIEKRQSVAFWCNPISGHATLYWYQQILGQGPKLLIQFQNNGVVDDSQLPKDRFSAERLKGVDSTLKIQPAKLEDSAVYLCASSLYGDYGYTFGSGTRLTVV.

This chain links TRBV6-5 with TRBJ1-1; 10 nucleotides align to TRBD1. Germline-derived CDR1 and CDR2 are MNHEY and SVGAGI. The CDR3 has 15 residues. Losses at the gene ends were 0 bases for V and 7 bases for J; bases not matched to a gene: 5. The CDR3 loop reads CASSYSTGGLGEAFF. In nucleotides, the CDR3 is TGTGCCAGCAGTTACTCGACAGGGGGCTTGGGTGAAGCTTTCTTT.

In DNA, the CDR3 is TGTGCCAGCAGGTTTACTAGCACAGATACGCAGTATTTT. Its translation is CASRFTSTDTQYF. This sequence joins TRBV6-1 and TRBJ2-3; D gene ambiguous. V lost 6 bases, J lost 0 bases, and 7 bases lay in between. CDR3 length: 13 amino acids. Per germline, CDR1 MNHNS and CDR2 SASEGT.

This sequence joins TRBV11-2 and TRBJ2-2, with unresolved D. V lost 5 bases and J 6 bases, leaving 13 bases between the germline ends. Germline CDR1 and CDR2: SGHAT and FQNNGV. The CDR3 length is 14 residues. DNA of the CDR3: TGTGCCAGCAGCCCGTCCCATGGGGCCGGGGAGCTGTTTTTT. It translates to CASSPSHGAGELFF.

Details on this clone: An end of the junction differs from the germline gene, which may be a read error. The chain couples TRBV7-7 to TRBJ2-1; 9 positions match TRBD1. Germline V gene data show CDR1 as SSHAT and CDR2 as FNYEAQ (reference sequence). The CDR3 contains 16 residues. CDR3 loop: CASSQAGTGPYNEQFF. The CDR3 DNA reads as TGTGCTAGCAGTCAGGCCGGGACAGGGCCCTACAATGAGCAGTTCTTC.

This rearrangement joins TRBV11-3 to TRBJ2-7, with 8 bases matching TRBD1. V lost 5 bases, J lost 1 base, and 19 bases stayed unmatched. Germline V gene lookup returns CDR1 SGHNT and CDR2 YENEEA. CDR3 length equals 19 residues. Here the CDR3 reads CASSELRQVRQGISYEQYF. CDR3 nucleotide sequence: TGTGCCAGCAGCGAACTTAGGCAGGTACGACAGGGGATTTCCTACGAGCAGTACTTC.

The CDR3 nucleotides read TGCGCCAGCAGCTTGGGGCCAGGGGCTGAAGAGACCCAGTACTTC. Its translation is CASSLGPGAEETQYF. V usage is TRBV5-1 and J usage is TRBJ2-5, with D possibly TRBD1 on 6 matching bases. CDR1 and CDR2 from the germline V gene are SGHRS and YFSETQ. V shed 0 bases and J shed 3 bases, with 12 bases lying between them. This CDR3 is 15 amino acids long.

The CDR3 sequence: CASSYRQGGDTEAFF. The CDR3 bases are TGTGCCAGCAGCTATAGACAGGGCGGGGACACTGAAGCTTTCTTT. This chain links TRBV6-1 with TRBJ1-1, with 7 bases aligning to TRBD1. This CDR3 is 15 amino acids long. V shed 6 bases and J 3 bases; nucleotides not matched to a gene: 10. Per germline, CDR1 MNHNS and CDR2 SASEGT.

V is TRBV6-1 and J is TRBJ1-5; perhaps TRBD1 as D (5 bases). V lost 5 bases, J lost 2 bases, and 10 bases lay in between. The CDR3 has 14 residues. CDR1 MNHNS and CDR2 SASEGT come from the germline V gene. This CDR3 is CASSKSRGNQPQHF. CDR3 DNA: TGTGCCAGCAGTAAAAGCAGGGGCAATCAGCCCCAGCATTTT.

The gene calls are TRBV5-6 and TRBJ1-4, with 10 bases matching TRBD1. The CDR3 has 15 residues. J was trimmed by 10 bases and V by 0 bases; bases with no gene match: 6. Germline V gene data show CDR1 as SGHDT and CDR2 as YYEEEE. The CDR3 loop is CASSLGDRGFGKLFF. The DNA of the CDR3 is TGTGCCAGCAGCTTGGGGGACAGGGGTTTTGGAAAACTGTTTTTT.

The chain has TRBV4-1 and TRBJ1-1; D possibly corresponds to TRBD1 (5 bases). The CDR3 sequence is 16 residues long. In germline, CDR1 is MGHRA, CDR2 YSYEKL. Trimming removed 0 bases from V and 4 bases from J, with 15 bases in between. The CDR3 sequence is CASSQEPPVGGTEAFF. The CDR3 DNA is TGCGCCAGCAGCCAAGAGCCCCCCGTTGGGGGCACTGAAGCTTTCTTT.

The genes are TRBV7-9 and TRBJ2-2; unclear D gene. The CDR3 length is 15 residues. The ends were cut back, 4 bases at V and 8 bases at J, with 17 bases in the middle. Germline V gene data show CDR1 as SEHNR and CDR2 as FQNEAQ (reference sequence). The CDR3 here is CASSSAGRVTGELFF. The CDR3 DNA is TGTGCCAGCAGCTCCGCTGGTCGGGTAACGGGGGAGCTGTTTTTT.

The chain has TRBV10-1 and TRBJ2-6; D remains ambiguous. Between the trimmed V and J ends, which lost 3 bases and 0 bases, there was a span of 9 bases. Germline V CDR1 and CDR2: WNHNN, SYGVQD (reference sequence). This CDR3 region has 16 residues. The DNA for the CDR3 is TGCGCCAGCAGTGAAGGCAGCCTCTCTGGGGCCAACGTCCTGACTTTC. Encoded protein: CASSEGSLSGANVLTF.

This clone was counted once. The CDR3 protein is CASSIDRQGNSYEQYF. In DNA, the CDR3 is TGTGCCAGTAGTATAGATCGCCAGGGCAACTCCTACGAGCAGTACTTC. J is TRBJ2-7 and V is TRBV19, with D perhaps TRBD1 (5 bases). V was trimmed by 0 bases and J by 0 bases, leaving 12 bases between them. CDR1 is LNHDA, CDR2 SQIVND, per germline (reference sequence). The CDR3 covers 16 residues.

This clone turned up a few times. Other DNA sequences in this sample translate to the same CDR3. This chain links TRBV7-9 with TRBJ2-7, with a weak D call TRBD2 (6 bases). CDR1 is SEHNR, CDR2 FQNEAQ, per germline (reference sequence). The ends were cut back, 0 bases at V and 3 bases at J, with 6 bases in the middle. This CDR3 comprises 13 residues. CDR3 amino acids: CASSLAGGYEQYF. CDR3 in DNA: TGTGCCAGCAGCTTAGCCGGGGGCTACGAGCAGTACTTC.

In its sample, this clone was seen once. The chain uses TRBV28 and TRBJ1-2; D is ambiguous. This CDR3 has 14 amino acids. Germline V lookup: CDR1 MDHEN, CDR2 SYDVKM. The V gene lost 6 bases and the J gene lost 0 bases, with 11 bases spanning the gap. The CDR3 loop is CASRPLGPNYGYTF. In DNA form, the CDR3 reads TGTGCCAGCAGACCCTTGGGCCCTAACTATGGCTACACCTTC.

The V gene is TRBV9, the J gene TRBJ1-4, with D unresolved. Germline V gene lookup returns CDR1 SGDLS and CDR2 YYNGEE. This CDR3 spans 15 amino acids. The V and J ends lost 1 base and 6 bases respectively, with 13 bases between them. The CDR3 reads CASSVLDTWDEKLFF. The CDR3 DNA is TGTGCCAGCAGCGTATTGGATACTTGGGATGAAAAACTGTTTTTT.

The J gene is TRBJ1-1, the V gene TRBV19; D gene uncertain. The CDR3 loop spans 13 amino acids. The V gene's germline CDR1 is LNHDA and CDR2 SQIVND (reference sequence). V was trimmed by 3 bases and J by 3 bases, leaving 8 bases between them. DNA for the CDR3: TGTGCCAGTAGTATTAGAAGGGACACTGAAGCTTTCTTT. Its translation is CASSIRRDTEAFF. Looking up the rest from reference TRBV19 and TRBJ1-1 gives the full variable domain: DGGITQSPKYLFRKEGQNVTLSCEQNLNHDAMYWYRQDPGQGLRLIYYSQIVNDFQKGDIAEGYSVSREKKESFPLTVTSAQKNPTAFYLCASSIRRDTEAFFGQGTRLTVV.

Details on this clone: The same CDR3 can be traced to other DNA sequences in this sample. The chain employs TRBV18 and TRBJ1-6, with TRBD1 matching 9 bases. CDR3 size: 15 residues. V lost 4 bases to trimming and J lost 7 bases; unmatched junction nucleotides: 5. Germline assignment: CDR1 KGHSH and CDR2 LQKENI. The CDR3 nucleotides are TGTGCCAGCTCACTCCCGGGACAGGGAAATTCACCCCTCCACTTT. Translating gives CASSLPGQGNSPLHF.